This T cell receptor (beta chain) was sequenced during a study of metastatic and nonmetastatic thyroid tumors (TCRdb year 2020). Regarding the study in general: For patients with malignant and with benign thyroid disease, the researchers compared repertoires between peripheral blood samples and tumor or nodule tissue samples. On the study overall, not on this receptor specifically: In both blood and tumor samples, malignant tumors were reported to have significantly higher TCR beta diversity than benign nodules.

Counted from cysteine to phenylalanine, this CDR3 has 15 amino acids. Only CDR3 DNA is held: 45 bases, read in frame from base 1. V drops 4 bases and J drops 4 bases, leaving 11 bases in between. The library was obtained by PCR. Sequencing took place on an Illumina HiSeq 4000. High-throughput sequencing was used to profile the TCR beta-chain CDR3 region of each patient. The paper's processing steps were these. The researchers built a classifier to tell apart papillary thyroid cancer patients with distant metastasis, based on CDR3 differences among clinicopathological groups. The Shannon index was used to measure repertoire diversity, and the Morisita-Horn index was used to measure how similar tumor and blood repertoires were. The public reads were reprocessed in TCRdb via fastp at Q25 and MiXCR, keeping in-frame beta chains. Here the V and J calls rest on TCRdb's processing, not on the authors' analysis. The sample has about 2,500 clones on record, 20% to 25% of them singletons. 22% of the sample goes to the ten largest clones.

No patient had received any treatment before thyroid surgery. The study retrospectively analysed patient clinical samples collected from about 2012 to 2019 using T-cell receptor beta sequencing. About this clone: The antigen it binds to is not known. Base qualities are not at hand, and no much larger clone is one base apart.

The sequenced material came from adjacent normal tissue. The chain is made from TRBV12-3 or TRBV12-4 and TRBJ2-6; no D segment can be confidently identified. The source is a male donor with papillary thyroid cancer or a benign thyroid nodule (not recorded which). Some clones in this sample may be carry-over from other donors' samples. The nucleotide sequence reads as follows: TGTGCCAGCAGTTACAGACGTTCGGGGGCCAACGTCCTGACTTTC. Its translation reads: CASSYRRSGANVLTF.